A single sample is the source of the 27 T cell receptor beta chains below, sequenced in a study of shared clonotypes between healthy human individuals. Some clones are missing from TCRdb's copy, which holds only in-frame ones; the method was immunoSEQ multiplex PCR. The sample lists roughly 2,500,000 clones; 93% were seen once. Sequences were obtained from naive CD4+ T cells from PBMCs. Noted subset: CD45RA+ positively selected. The receptor source for this set is a man aged 18 to 35 in good health. Some clones in this sample may be carry-over from other donors' samples.

The chain has TRBV10-1 and TRBJ2-5, with 9 positions matching TRBD1. CDR3 length: 16 residues. V was pared by 5 bases and J by 1 base, with 8 bases of the junction left unmatched. Germline assignment: CDR1 WNHNN and CDR2 SYGVQD (reference sequence). Here the CDR3 reads CASSRSPDRGQETQYF. The CDR3 bases are TGCGCCAGCAGTAGATCCCCGGACAGGGGCCAAGAGACCCAGTACTTC.

V gene TRBV5-1 combines with J gene TRBJ2-1, with 9 bases identical to TRBD2. This CDR3 has 16 residues. V was clipped by 4 bases and J by 3 bases; unmatched bases: 8. The germline V gene has CDR1 SGHRS and CDR2 YFSETQ. CDR3 region: CASSQEPTSGYNEQFF. The DNA of the CDR3 is TGCGCCAGCAGCCAAGAACCGACTAGCGGCTACAATGAGCAGTTCTTC.

The chain links TRBV11-2 to TRBJ1-2, with a tentative D call TRBD1 (5 bases). Germline CDR1 reads SGHAT; CDR2 reads FQNNGV. This CDR3 comprises 13 residues. The V gene lost 5 bases and the J gene lost 7 bases, with 14 bases spanning the gap. The DNA for the CDR3 is TGTGCCAGCAGCCGCGAAGGGGCGGGTGGCTACACCTTC. Residues: CASSREGAGGYTF.

The chain uses TRBV27 and TRBJ2-6; D unresolved. Trimming pared 7 bases from V and 1 base from J, leaving 11 bases between. The germline CDR1 and CDR2 sequences are MNHEY and SMNVEV (reference sequence). The length of the CDR3 is 15 residues. CDR3 nucleotide sequence: TGTGCCAGCACGACTGGTCAATCTGGGGCCAACGTCCTGACTTTC. This translates into CASTTGQSGANVLTF.

This clone was observed a single time. The V and J genes are TRBV5-4 and TRBJ2-7, with TRBD1 as a possible D gene (6 bases). Trimming took 1 base from V and 7 from J, leaving 21 bases between them. The CDR3 sequence is 16 residues long. Germline V CDR1 and CDR2: SGHNT, YYREEE (reference sequence). The CDR3 here is CASSLSAGRGALEQYF. CDR3 in DNA: TGTGCCAGCAGCTTGAGTGCTGGCAGGGGAGCTTTGGAGCAGTACTTC.

The chain links TRBV19 to TRBJ2-2, with 9 bases aligning to TRBD2. The CDR3 is 14 residues long. Germline assignment: CDR1 LNHDA and CDR2 SQIVND (reference sequence). V shed 6 bases and J 3 bases; nucleotides not matched to a gene: 2. The CDR3 sequence: CASSLAGYTGELFF. CDR3 bases: TGTGCCAGTAGCCTAGCGGGATACACCGGGGAGCTGTTTTTT. The full variable domain, completed using reference TRBV19 and TRBJ2-2, is DGGITQSPKYLFRKEGQNVTLSCEQNLNHDAMYWYRQDPGQGLRLIYYSQIVNDFQKGDIAEGYSVSREKKESFPLTVTSAQKNPTAFYLCASSLAGYTGELFFGEGSRLTVL.

J is TRBJ1-2 and V is TRBV4-3, with 7 bases that match TRBD1. Germline V CDR1 and CDR2: LGHNA, YSLEER. The CDR3 totals 18 residues. Losses at the gene ends were 0 bases for V and 2 bases for J; bases not matched to a gene: 12. CDR3 in DNA: TGCGCCAGCAGCCAAGATGCACCACAGACAGGGTGGAACTATGGCTACACCTTC. It encodes CASSQDAPQTGWNYGYTF.

The chain uses TRBV11-3 and TRBJ2-5; D not certain. This CDR3 is 13 amino acids long. Trimming took off 5 bases at V and 2 bases at J, with 9 bases between the two ends. CDR1 SGHNT and CDR2 YENEEA come from the germline V gene. This CDR3 reads CASSQGMQETQYF. The CDR3 bases are TGTGCCAGCAGCCAAGGGATGCAAGAGACCCAGTACTTC.

The genes are TRBV5-6 and TRBJ1-4; 7 bases align to TRBD1. The CDR3 is 15 amino acids. The junction had 3 bases not matched to a gene; V was cut back by 4 bases and J by 0 bases. The germline gives CDR1 SGHDT, CDR2 YYEEEE. CDR3 in amino acids: CASSPGQTTNEKLFF. The DNA of the CDR3 is TGTGCCAGCAGCCCGGGACAGACAACTAATGAAAAACTGTTTTTT.

V usage is TRBV11-3 and J usage is TRBJ2-1; D not certain. Deletions cut 5 bases from V and 4 bases from J, with 18 bases between. In germline, CDR1 is SGHNT, CDR2 YENEEA. This CDR3 is 16 amino acids long. CDR3: CASSPRPGPGYNEQFF. CDR3 DNA: TGTGCCAGCAGCCCCCGTCCGGGCCCTGGGTACAATGAGCAGTTCTTC.

The CDR3 DNA reads as TGTGCCAGCAATCTAAGGGGCAGGGACCAAGAGACCCAGTACTTC. Protein sequence: CASNLRGRDQETQYF. The genes are TRBV6-1 and TRBJ2-5; D is perhaps TRBD1 (5 bases). The germline V gene has CDR1 MNHNS and CDR2 SASEGT. The germline V and J ends were trimmed by 7 bases and 0 bases, with 15 bases remaining between them. This CDR3 is built from 15 residues.

This rearrangement joins TRBV7-2 to TRBJ2-7; D not certain. V dropped 1 base and J dropped 0 bases, with 10 bases sitting between them. The germline V gene encodes CDR1 SGHTA and CDR2 FQGNSA. The CDR3 is 15 residues long. The chain's CDR3 is CASSLGSASSYEQYF. CDR3 in DNA: TGTGCCAGCAGCTTAGGAAGCGCGAGCTCCTACGAGCAGTACTTC.

The chain combines TRBV6-6 with TRBJ2-5; a possible D gene is TRBD2 (6 bases). V was pared by 3 bases and J by 5 bases, with 19 bases between. Germline V gives CDR1 MNHNY, CDR2 SVGAGI (reference sequence). The CDR3 has 16 amino acids. CDR3 sequence (DNA): TGTGCCAGCAGTTATAGCCGGATGGCGGGGAGGGAGACCCAGTACTTC. Residues: CASSYSRMAGRETQYF.

This clone was counted between two and nine times. The rearrangement links TRBV19 to TRBJ1-5; the D gene is possibly TRBD1 (5 bases). V was cut by 4 bases and J by 11 bases, with 18 bases left in between. The CDR3 extends over 14 amino acids. From germline, CDR1 is LNHDA and CDR2 SQIVND (reference sequence). The CDR3: CASSTTDLGVAQHF. Written as DNA, the CDR3 is TGTGCCAGTAGTACCACCGACTTGGGGGTAGCCCAGCATTTT.

The gene calls are TRBV27 and TRBJ1-1; D possibly corresponds to TRBD1 (6 bases). This CDR3 spans 14 amino acids. V was cut by 1 base and J by 6 bases, with 12 bases left in between. Germline lookup yields CDR1 MNHEY and CDR2 SMNVEV (reference sequence). Here the CDR3 DNA reads TGTGCCAGCAGTTTATGGGGGCAGGGCTCTGAAGCTTTCTTT. Amino acids: CASSLWGQGSEAFF.

Regarding this clone: The identical CDR3 is also encoded by other nucleotide sequences in the sample. The chain joins TRBV5-1 to TRBJ2-2; weak D call: TRBD1 (6 bases). The V end lost 0 bases, the J end lost 3 bases, and 9 bases lay between the germline ends. Germline V CDR1 and CDR2: SGHRS, YFSETQ. This CDR3 spans 15 amino acids. This CDR3 is CASSLGQVYTGELFF. CDR3 nucleotide sequence: TGCGCCAGCAGCTTGGGACAGGTATACACCGGGGAGCTGTTTTTT.

V gene TRBV5-1 combines with J gene TRBJ2-1; possible D gene TRBD2, 10 bases. This CDR3 has 17 residues. V was pared by 5 bases and J by 8 bases, with 26 bases between. CDR1 is SGHRS and CDR2 is YFSETQ in the germline V gene. The CDR3 coding sequence is TGCGCCAGCAGGACAGGGGGTAACAGCGGGAGGGCTTATGAGCAGTTCTTC. Translating it yields CASRTGGNSGRAYEQFF.

J is TRBJ2-3 and V is TRBV5-1; perhaps TRBD2 as D (5 bases). The CDR3 has 15 residues. In germline, CDR1 is SGHRS, CDR2 YFSETQ. Deletions cut 4 bases from V and 5 bases from J, with 17 bases between. The CDR3 nucleotides are TGCGCCAGCAGCCAGATGGTATCCGAGGGAGATACGCAGTATTTT. Residues: CASSQMVSEGDTQYF.

The CDR3 coding sequence is TGTGCCAGCAGTTCAAATGTAAGGGGCGAAAACTTGAACACTGAAGCTTTCTTT. Amino acids: CASSSNVRGENLNTEAFF. The genes are TRBV27 and TRBJ1-1; D is perhaps TRBD1 (5 bases). V lost 4 bases and J lost 0, with 21 bases in between. The V gene's germline CDR1 is MNHEY and CDR2 SMNVEV (reference sequence). The CDR3 totals 18 residues.

The V and J genes are TRBV10-3 and TRBJ2-1; 9 nucleotides agree with TRBD2. The CDR3 runs 15 residues. Germline V lookup: CDR1 ENHRY, CDR2 SYGVKD. Trimming at V came to 10 bases and at J to 2 bases, leaving 9 bases not matched to a gene. The CDR3, as DNA: TGTGCCACCGAACCGACTAGCGGAGCCTACAATGAGCAGTTCTTC. Residues: CATEPTSGAYNEQFF.

The gene calls are TRBV28 and TRBJ2-5; D unresolved. From germline, CDR1 is MDHEN and CDR2 SYDVKM. There are 16 residues in the CDR3. Trimming shortened V by 2 bases and J by 1 base, and 14 bases separated the two germline ends. The CDR3 sequence is CASSLQIARPQETQYF. Written as DNA, the CDR3 is TGTGCCAGCAGTTTACAGATCGCCAGACCCCAAGAGACCCAGTACTTC. The full variable domain, its missing parts supplied by reference TRBV28 and TRBJ2-5, is DVKVTQSSRYLVKRTGEKVFLECVQDMDHENMFWYRQDPGLGLRLIYFSYDVKMKEKGDIPEGYSVSREKKERFSLILESASTNQTSMYLCASSLQIARPQETQYFGPGTRLLVL.

The genes are TRBV15 and TRBJ2-7; 10 nucleotides align to TRBD2. V shed 2 bases and J 2 bases; nucleotides not matched to a gene: 18. Germline V gene lookup returns CDR1 LNHNV and CDR2 YYDKDF (reference sequence). CDR3 size: 20 residues. The CDR3 sequence: CATSRNPGQREGLAAYEQYF. DNA for the CDR3: TGTGCCACCAGCAGAAATCCTGGACAGAGAGAAGGACTAGCGGCCTACGAGCAGTACTTC.

The gene calls are TRBV10-3 and TRBJ2-7, with D perhaps matching TRBD2 (6 bases). This CDR3 is 15 amino acids long. The germline CDR1 and CDR2 sequences are ENHRY and SYGVKD. V lost 0 bases and J lost 0, with 9 bases in between. Here the CDR3 reads CAISESGGASYEQYF. As DNA, the CDR3 is TGTGCCATCAGTGAGTCAGGAGGGGCCTCCTACGAGCAGTACTTC.

The rearrangement links TRBV5-1 to TRBJ1-4; D is perhaps TRBD1 (5 bases). The germline V gene has CDR1 SGHRS and CDR2 YFSETQ. The CDR3 runs to 14 residues. V gave up 4 bases and J gave up 7 bases, with 14 bases separating them. The CDR3: CASSRDGETEKLFF. The CDR3, as DNA: TGCGCCAGCAGCAGGGACGGAGAGACTGAAAAACTGTTTTTT.

This chain connects TRBV5-1 to TRBJ1-3; possible D gene TRBD1, 6 bases. V lost 0 bases, J lost 8 bases, and 15 bases lay in between. Germline values: CDR1 SGHRS, CDR2 YFSETQ. The CDR3 sequence is 15 residues long. CDR3 DNA sequence: TGCGCCAGCAGCTTGGCCGGGGGAAAGGGGGACACCATATATTTT. This encodes CASSLAGGKGDTIYF.

The chain employs TRBV15 and TRBJ2-7, with D perhaps assigned TRBD1 or TRBD2 (5 bases each). In germline, CDR1 is LNHNV, CDR2 YYDKDF (reference sequence). The CDR3 has 14 residues. V lost 0 bases and J 4 bases, leaving 10 bases between the germline ends. The CDR3 bases are TGTGCCACCAGCAGAGATATCGAGGGGTACGAGCAGTACTTC. This encodes CATSRDIEGYEQYF.

V usage is TRBV6-5 and J usage is TRBJ2-1; no reliable D call. V was trimmed by 1 base and J by 10 bases, leaving 8 bases between them. This CDR3 is built from 12 residues. Germline V gene data show CDR1 as MNHEY and CDR2 as SVGAGI. CDR3 bases: TGTGCCAGCAGTTACTACGCTCGGGAGCAGTTCTTC. It yields the protein CASSYYAREQFF.